This T cell receptor (beta chain) was recovered during a study of T-cell reconstitution after alpha-beta-depleted transplantation in children. Researchers prepared the TCRbeta library using unique molecular identifiers, the study reports. TCRdb redid the calling of the PCR reads with MiXCR, one entry per CDR3 protein. The data contain hundreds of thousands of distinct CDR3 sequences, around a sixth of them singletons. CDR1 is SGHTA, CDR2 FQGNSA, per germline. This CDR3 has 14 residues. V lost 5 bases to trimming and J lost 4 bases; unmatched junction nucleotides: 5. V and J are TRBV7-2 and TRBJ2-1; TRBD1 agrees at 7 bases. Sequencing was performed on PBMCs from the stem cell graft donor, taken from the stem cell graft. The source is a human donor who donated a stem cell graft to a child with acute myeloid leukemia. The CDR3 here is CASSRPGQYNEQFF. The CDR3 DNA reads as TGTGCCAGCAGCCGGCCGGGACAGTACAATGAGCAGTTCTTC.